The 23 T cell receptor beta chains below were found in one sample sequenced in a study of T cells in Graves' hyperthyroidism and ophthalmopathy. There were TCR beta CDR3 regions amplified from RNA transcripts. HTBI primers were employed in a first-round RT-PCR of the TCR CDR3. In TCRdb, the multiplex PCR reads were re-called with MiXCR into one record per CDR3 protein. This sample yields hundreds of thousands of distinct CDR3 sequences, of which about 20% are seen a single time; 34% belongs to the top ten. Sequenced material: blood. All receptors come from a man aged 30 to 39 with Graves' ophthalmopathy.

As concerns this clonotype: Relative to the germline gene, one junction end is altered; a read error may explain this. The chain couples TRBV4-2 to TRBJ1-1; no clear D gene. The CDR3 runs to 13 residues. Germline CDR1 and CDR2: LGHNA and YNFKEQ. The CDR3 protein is CASSRDTNTGAFF. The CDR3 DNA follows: TGTGCCAGCAGCCGGGATACGAACACTGGAGCTTTCTTT.

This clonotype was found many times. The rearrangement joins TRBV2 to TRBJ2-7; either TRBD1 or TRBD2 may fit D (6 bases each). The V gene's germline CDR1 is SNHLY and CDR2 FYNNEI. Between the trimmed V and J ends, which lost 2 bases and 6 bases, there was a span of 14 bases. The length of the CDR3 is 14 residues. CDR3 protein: CASSELEGVGEQYF. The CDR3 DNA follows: TGTGCCAGCAGTGAATTGGAGGGGGTGGGCGAGCAGTACTTC.

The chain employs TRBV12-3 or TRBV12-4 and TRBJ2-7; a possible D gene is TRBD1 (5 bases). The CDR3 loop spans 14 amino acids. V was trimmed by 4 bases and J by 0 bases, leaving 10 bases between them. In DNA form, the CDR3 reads TGTGCCAGCAGTTCGACAGCTGCCTCCTACGAGCAGTACTTC. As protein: CASSSTAASYEQYF.

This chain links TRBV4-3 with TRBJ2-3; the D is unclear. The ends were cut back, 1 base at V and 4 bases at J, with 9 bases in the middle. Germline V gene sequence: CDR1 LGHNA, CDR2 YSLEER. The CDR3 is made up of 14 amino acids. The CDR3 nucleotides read TGCGCCAGCAGCCAAGCCCACAAACCAGATACGCAGTATTTT. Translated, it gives CASSQAHKPDTQYF.

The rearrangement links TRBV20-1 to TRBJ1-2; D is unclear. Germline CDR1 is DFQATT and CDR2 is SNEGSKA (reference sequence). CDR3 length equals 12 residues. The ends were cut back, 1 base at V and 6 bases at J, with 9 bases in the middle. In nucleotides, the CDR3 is TGCAGTGCTAGAGGTGGAAGTAATGGCTACACCTTC. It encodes CSARGGSNGYTF.

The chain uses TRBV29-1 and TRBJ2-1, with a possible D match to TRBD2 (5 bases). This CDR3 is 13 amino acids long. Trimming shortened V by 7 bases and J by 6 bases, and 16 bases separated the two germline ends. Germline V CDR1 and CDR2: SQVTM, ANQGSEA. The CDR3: CSAGLATINEQFF. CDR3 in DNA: TGCAGCGCCGGACTGGCAACTATCAATGAGCAGTTCTTC.

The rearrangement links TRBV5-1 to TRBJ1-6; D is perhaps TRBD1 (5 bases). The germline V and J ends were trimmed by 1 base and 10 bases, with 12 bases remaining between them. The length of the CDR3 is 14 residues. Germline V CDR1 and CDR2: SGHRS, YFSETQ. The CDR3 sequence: CASSLSGGDSPLHF. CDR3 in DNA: TGCGCCAGCAGCTTGTCTGGGGGTGACTCACCCCTCCACTTT. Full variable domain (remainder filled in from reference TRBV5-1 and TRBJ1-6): KAGVTQTPRYLIKTRGQQVTLSCSPISGHRSVSWYQQTPGQGLQFLFEYFSETQRNKGNFPGRFSGRQFSNSRSEMNVSTLELGDSALYLCASSLSGGDSPLHFGNGTRLTVT.

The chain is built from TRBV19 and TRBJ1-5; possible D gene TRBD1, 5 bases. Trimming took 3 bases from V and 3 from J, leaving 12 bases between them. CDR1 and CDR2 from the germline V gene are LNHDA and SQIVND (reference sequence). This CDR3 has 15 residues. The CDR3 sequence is CASSISGRDNQPQHF. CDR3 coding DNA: TGTGCCAGTAGTATCTCGGGACGGGACAATCAGCCCCAGCATTTT.

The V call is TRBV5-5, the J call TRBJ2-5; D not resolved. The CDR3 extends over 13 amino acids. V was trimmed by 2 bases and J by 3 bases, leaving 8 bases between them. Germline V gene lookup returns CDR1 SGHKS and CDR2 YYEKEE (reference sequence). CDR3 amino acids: CASSFLSKETQYF. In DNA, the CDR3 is TGTGCCAGCAGCTTTTTATCGAAAGAGACCCAGTACTTC.

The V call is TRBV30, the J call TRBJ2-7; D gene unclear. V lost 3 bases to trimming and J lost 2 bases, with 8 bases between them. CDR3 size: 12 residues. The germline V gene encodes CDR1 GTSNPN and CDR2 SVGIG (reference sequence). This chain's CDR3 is CAWSPSAYEQYF. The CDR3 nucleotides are TGTGCCTGGAGCCCTTCGGCCTACGAGCAGTACTTC. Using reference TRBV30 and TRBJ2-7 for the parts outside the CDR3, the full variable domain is SQTIHQWPATLVQPVGSPLSLECTVEGTSNPNLYWYRQAAGRGLQLLFYSVGIGQISSEVPQNLSASRPQDRQFILSSKKLLLSDSGFYLCAWSPSAYEQYFGPGTRLTVT.

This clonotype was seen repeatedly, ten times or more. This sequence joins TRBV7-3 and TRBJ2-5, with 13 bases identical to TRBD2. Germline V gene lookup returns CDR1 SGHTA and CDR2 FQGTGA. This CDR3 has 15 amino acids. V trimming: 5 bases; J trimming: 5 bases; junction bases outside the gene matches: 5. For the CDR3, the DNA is TGTGCCAGCAGCCGAGTGGGACTAGCGGGGGAGACCCAGTACTTC. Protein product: CASSRVGLAGETQYF.

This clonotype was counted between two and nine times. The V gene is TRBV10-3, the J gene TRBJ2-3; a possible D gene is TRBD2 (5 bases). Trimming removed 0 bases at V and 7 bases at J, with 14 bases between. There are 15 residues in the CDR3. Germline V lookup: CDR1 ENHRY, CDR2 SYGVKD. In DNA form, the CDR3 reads TGTGCCATCAGTGAGTCGGACGGGATGTTTAATACGCAGTATTTT. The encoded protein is CAISESDGMFNTQYF.

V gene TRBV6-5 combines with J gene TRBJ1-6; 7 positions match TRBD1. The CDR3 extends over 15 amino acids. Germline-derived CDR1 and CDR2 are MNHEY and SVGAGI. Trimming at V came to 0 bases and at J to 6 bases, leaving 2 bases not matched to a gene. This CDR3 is CASSYSGTANSPLHF. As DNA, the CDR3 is TGTGCCAGCAGTTACTCCGGGACAGCTAATTCACCCCTCCACTTT.

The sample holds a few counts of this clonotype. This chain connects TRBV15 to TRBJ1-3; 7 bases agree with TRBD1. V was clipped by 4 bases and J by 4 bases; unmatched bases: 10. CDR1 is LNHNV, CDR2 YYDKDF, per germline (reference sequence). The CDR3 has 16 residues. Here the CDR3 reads CATSTSPHRGGNTIYF. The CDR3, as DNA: TGTGCCACCAGCACCTCTCCACACAGGGGAGGAAACACCATATATTTT.

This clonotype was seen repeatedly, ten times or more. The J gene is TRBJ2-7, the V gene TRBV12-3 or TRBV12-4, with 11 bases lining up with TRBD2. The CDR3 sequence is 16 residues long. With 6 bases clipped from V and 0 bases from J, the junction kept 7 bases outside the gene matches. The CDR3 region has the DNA TGTGCCAGCAGCACGGGACTAGCGGTAATCTCCTACGAGCAGTACTTC. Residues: CASSTGLAVISYEQYF.

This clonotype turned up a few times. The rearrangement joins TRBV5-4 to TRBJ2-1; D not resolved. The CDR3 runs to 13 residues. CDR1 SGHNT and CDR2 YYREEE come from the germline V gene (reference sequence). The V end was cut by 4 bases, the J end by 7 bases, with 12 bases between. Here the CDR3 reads CASSIRTSNEQFF. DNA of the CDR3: TGTGCCAGCAGCATCCGGACGTCGAATGAGCAGTTCTTC. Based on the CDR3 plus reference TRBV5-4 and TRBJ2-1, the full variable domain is ETGVTQSPTHLIKTRGQQVTLRCSSQSGHNTVSWYQQALGQGPQFIFQYYREEENGRGNFPPRFSGLQFPNYSSELNVNALELDDSALYLCASSIRTSNEQFFGPGTRLTVL.

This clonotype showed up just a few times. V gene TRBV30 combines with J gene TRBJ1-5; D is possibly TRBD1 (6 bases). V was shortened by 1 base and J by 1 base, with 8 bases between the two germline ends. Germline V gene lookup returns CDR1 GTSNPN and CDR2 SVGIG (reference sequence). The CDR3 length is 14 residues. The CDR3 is CAWSGQGSNQPQHF. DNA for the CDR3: TGTGCCTGGAGTGGGCAGGGGAGCAATCAGCCCCAGCATTTT.

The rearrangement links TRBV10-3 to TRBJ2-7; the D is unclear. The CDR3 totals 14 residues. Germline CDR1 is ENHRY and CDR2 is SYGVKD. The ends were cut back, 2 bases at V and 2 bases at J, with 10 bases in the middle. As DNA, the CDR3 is TGTGCCATCAGTGAGGAGTCCCTAACCTACGAGCAGTACTTC. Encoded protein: CAISEESLTYEQYF.

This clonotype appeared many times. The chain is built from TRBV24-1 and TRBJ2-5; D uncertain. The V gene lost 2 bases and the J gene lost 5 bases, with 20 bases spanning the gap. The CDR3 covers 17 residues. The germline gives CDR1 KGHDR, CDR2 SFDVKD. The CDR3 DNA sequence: TGTGCCACCAGTGATTCATCGCTGGCAGCTAATTTGGAGACCCAGTACTTC. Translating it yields CATSDSSLAANLETQYF.

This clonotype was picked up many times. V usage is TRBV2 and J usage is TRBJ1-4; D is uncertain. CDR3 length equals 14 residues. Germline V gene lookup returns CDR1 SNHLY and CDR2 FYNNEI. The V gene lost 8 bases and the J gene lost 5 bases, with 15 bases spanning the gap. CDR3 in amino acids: CASRFGRTNEKLFF. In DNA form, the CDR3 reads TGTGCCAGCCGTTTTGGCCGAACAAATGAAAAACTGTTTTTT.

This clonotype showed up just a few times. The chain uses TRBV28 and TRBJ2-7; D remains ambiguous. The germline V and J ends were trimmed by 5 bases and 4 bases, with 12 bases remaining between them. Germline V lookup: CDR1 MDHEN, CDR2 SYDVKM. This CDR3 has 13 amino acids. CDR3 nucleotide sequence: TGTGCCAGCAGTGGCGTTGGCCCTTACGAGCAGTACTTC. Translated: CASSGVGPYEQYF. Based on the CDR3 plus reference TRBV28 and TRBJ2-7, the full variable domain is DVKVTQSSRYLVKRTGEKVFLECVQDMDHENMFWYRQDPGLGLRLIYFSYDVKMKEKGDIPEGYSVSREKKERFSLILESASTNQTSMYLCASSGVGPYEQYFGPGTRLTVT.

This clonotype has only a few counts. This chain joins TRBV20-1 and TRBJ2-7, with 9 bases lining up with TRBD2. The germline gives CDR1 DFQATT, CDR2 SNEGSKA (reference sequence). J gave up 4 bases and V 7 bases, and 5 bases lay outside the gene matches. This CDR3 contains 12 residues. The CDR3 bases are TGCAGTGGTTCTAGCGGGAAGTACGAGCAGTACTTC. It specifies CSGSSGKYEQYF.

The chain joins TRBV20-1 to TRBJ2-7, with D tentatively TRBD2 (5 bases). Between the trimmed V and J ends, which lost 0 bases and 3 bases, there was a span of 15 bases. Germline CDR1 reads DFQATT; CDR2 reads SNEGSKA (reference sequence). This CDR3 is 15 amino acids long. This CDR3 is CSARERGAGFYEQYF. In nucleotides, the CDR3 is TGCAGTGCTAGAGAGCGTGGCGCGGGCTTCTACGAGCAGTACTTC.